This T cell receptor (beta chain) stems from a study of T cell responses to AZD1222 COVID-19 vaccine. The study's findings and limits: The reported proportion of spike-specific TCRs targeting unmutated variant regions was nearly half. Dominant at 160-218 and 743-854, vaccine-associated CD4 TCRs also spanned spike. Possibly, clonal diversity was underestimated; donors were largely white British and included more females. Baseline serostatus was positive in only six or seven AZD1222 recipients.

With regard to this clone: The antigen is unknown.

The germline CDR1 and CDR2 sequences are ENHRY and SYGVKD. Trimming shortened V by 2 bases and J by 5 bases, and 9 bases separated the two germline ends. The CDR3 length is 13 residues. Clones were read by immunoSEQ multiplex PCR, and TCRdb kept only the in-frame ones, dropping some. The sample yields approximately 70,000 clones, 80% to 90% seen once. The chain links TRBV10-3 to TRBJ1-1; D is perhaps TRBD1 (6 bases). Sequences were derived from peripheral blood, sampled on day 0 of AZD1222 vaccination. This sequence originates from an adult in good health. The CDR3 is CAISEEGVTEAFF. The CDR3 coding sequence is TGTGCCATCAGTGAGGAGGGGGTGACTGAAGCTTTCTTT.